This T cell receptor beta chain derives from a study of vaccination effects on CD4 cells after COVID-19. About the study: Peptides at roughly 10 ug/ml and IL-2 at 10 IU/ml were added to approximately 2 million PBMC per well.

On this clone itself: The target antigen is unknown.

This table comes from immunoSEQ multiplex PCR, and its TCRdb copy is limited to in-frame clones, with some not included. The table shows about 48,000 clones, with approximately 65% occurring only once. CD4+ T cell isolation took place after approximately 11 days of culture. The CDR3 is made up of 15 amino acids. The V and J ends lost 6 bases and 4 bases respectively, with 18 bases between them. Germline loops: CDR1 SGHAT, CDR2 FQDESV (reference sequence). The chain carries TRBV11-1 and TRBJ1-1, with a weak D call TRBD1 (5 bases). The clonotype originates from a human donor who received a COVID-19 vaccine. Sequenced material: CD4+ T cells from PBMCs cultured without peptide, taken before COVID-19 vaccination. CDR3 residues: CASSQPRDPATEAFF. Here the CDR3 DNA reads TGTGCCAGCAGTCAACCTAGGGACCCGGCCACTGAAGCTTTCTTT. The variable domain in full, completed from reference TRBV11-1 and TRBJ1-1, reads EAEVAQSPRYKITEKSQAVAFWCDPISGHATLYWYRQILGQGPELLVQFQDESVVDDSQLPKDRFSAERLKGVDSTLKIQPAELGDSAMYLCASSQPRDPATEAFFGQGTRLTVV.